This T cell receptor beta chain emerged from a study of blood T cells in healthy people across ages. Regarding the study as a whole: Higher diversity, along with more naive CD4+ cells, distinguished long-lived donors from aged donors.

Per germline, CDR1 MGHDK and CDR2 SYGVNS. This CDR3 is 14 amino acids long. This clonotype appeared a single time. The antigen is undetermined. At one end the junction does not follow the germline gene, possibly because of a read error. Alongside a J-beta primer mix, a sample-barcoded 5' primer served in a second PCR lasting roughly 6 to 11 cycles. TCRdb called the 5' RACE reads again in MiXCR, with one record for every CDR3 protein. The sample has around 690,000 distinct CDR3 sequences, 58% seen once. The sample consisted of blood. This TCR derives from a man aged 55 to 69 in good health. The J gene is TRBJ2-5, the V gene TRBV25-1, with D perhaps matching TRBD2 (5 bases). In DNA, the CDR3 is TGTGTCAGCAGTGATCCCGGAGGTCGAGAGACCCAGTACTTC. This gives the protein CVSSDPGGRETQYF.